This TCR beta chain was documented in a study of human T cells and chemical hapten exposure (dated by TCRdb to 2020 to 2023). At the level of the whole study: Libraries were combined into a pool for sequencing, and differences in TCR yield between samples came mainly from small differences in library volumes within the pool. Peripheral blood TCR repertoire changes were tracked in vivo in alopecia patients during primary and secondary sensitization to the hapten diphenylcyclopropenone (DPC). Both TCR alpha and TCR beta chains were sequenced from each blood RNA sample.

CDR3 length: 14 amino acids, cysteine to phenylalanine. The retained sequence is limited to the CDR3, 42 bases, with the frame set at the first base. CDR1 and CDR2 are drawn from the germline V gene: SGHTA, FQGNSA. V is shortened by 3 bases, J by 5 bases, and the region joining them spans 14 bases. A note on this clonotype: Which antigen it targets is not known. One base away there is no much larger clone; base qualities are not given.

Library preparation employed RACE. Sequencing was carried out with a NextSeq 500. Library preparation attached unique molecular identifiers to individual cDNA molecules for quantitative, reproducible TCR counting. The study's processing was this. Samples had a median of about 90,000 TCRs, with a range from 23,224 to 690,600. V, J and CDR3 annotation of the TCR reads was performed with the Decombinator software suite. For the PS versus PT1 abundance plots, all samples were subsampled to the same number of TCRs (28,000). TCRs were defined as expanded if absent before sensitization and observed at least eight times at the 2-week time point. TCRdb reanalyzed the raw reads on its own, using fastp at Q25 for trimming and MiXCR for clone calling, and kept in-frame beta chains. One record per CDR3 amino acid sequence lists the most common genes and DNA. These V and J calls rely on TCRdb rather than the paper's analysis. In all, the sample holds around 80,000 distinct CDR3 sequences, and about 8.6% of those were seen once. Of the sample, approximately 1.5% falls within the top ten clones.

Overall results and qualifications from the work: Repeated subsampling changed both the strength of the expansion versus patch-test correlation and the threshold at which the correlation became significant. No change with DPC sensitization was found in the number of TCRs above 1 in 1000 frequency, and no evidence of global repertoire structure alterations was found.

The sample's time point label is to be understood as: healthy volunteer bleed at 6 weeks. Total RNA was extracted from unfractionated whole blood collected in Tempus Blood RNA tubes. Five or six healthy volunteers were used as TCR sequencing controls and were bled at day 0, 2 weeks and 6 weeks. Sample: whole blood. This chain is built from TRBV7-2 and TRBJ2-7, with no reliable assignment of the D segment. This receptor was taken from a male donor in good health. Some clones in this sample may be carry-over from other donors' samples. DNA sequence: TGTGCCAGCAGCTTGGTCGTGGGGATCAACGAGCAGTACTTC. This codes for CASSLVVGINEQYF. Outside the CDR3, residues come from the reference TRBV7-2 and TRBJ2-7 proteins, so the full variable domain is: GAGVSQSPSNKVTEKGKDVELRCDPISGHTALYWYRQSLGQGLEFLIYFQGNSAPDKSGLPSDRFSAERTGGSVSTLTIQRTQQEDSAVYLCASSLVVGINEQYFGPGTRLTVT.